What follows are 4 T cell receptor beta chains derived from one specimen sequenced in a study of neurological immune-mediated disorders (dated by TCRdb to the late 2010s). Libraries were prepared through 5' RACE. Sequencing was performed on an Illumina HiSeq 2500. Starting from the raw public reads, TCRdb applied fastp trimming at Q25, assembled clones with MiXCR and retained in-frame beta chains. A single entry per CDR3 protein holds the most common genes and DNA from its merged rows. The sample table holds about 40,000 distinct CDR3 sequences, of which more than 2% were seen once. The ten largest account for approximately 2.4% of the sample. The sample comprised PBMCs. The receptors were sampled from a man aged 45-60 years with multiple sclerosis.

This clonotype was counted at least ten times. The V and J genes are TRBV24-1 and TRBJ2-3, with 7 positions matching TRBD1. The junction had 5 bases not matched to a gene; V was cut back by 4 bases and J by 2 bases. This CDR3 contains 15 residues. Germline V gives CDR1 KGHDR, CDR2 SFDVKD. The CDR3 DNA sequence: TGTGCCACCAGTGAACAGACAGGGAACACAGATACGCAGTATTTT. This encodes CATSEQTGNTDTQYF.

This clonotype was found many times. The chain uses TRBV27 and TRBJ1-6, with D maybe TRBD1 (6 bases). CDR1 and CDR2 (germline): MNHEY, SMNVEV (reference sequence). This CDR3 is built from 15 residues. Trimming took off 3 bases at V and 7 bases at J, with 13 bases between the two ends. The chain's CDR3 is CASSLVGHLNSPLHF. The DNA for the CDR3 is TGTGCCAGCAGTTTGGTGGGACACCTAAATTCACCCCTCCACTTT.

As to this clonotype: A read error may account for a junction end that differs from germline. V gene TRBV28 combines with J gene TRBJ1-5; no clear D. CDR3 length: 14 residues. Germline V lookup: CDR1 MDHEN, CDR2 SYDVKM. The chain's CDR3 is CASTPHGSNQPQNF. CDR3 DNA sequence: TGTGCCAGCACCCCCCACGGCAGCAATCAGCCCCAGAATTTT.

This clonotype was detected many times. The junction and the germline gene differ at one end; a read error may be behind it. The rearrangement uses TRBV7-6 and TRBJ1-5; D not resolved. The CDR3 consists of 13 residues. Germline CDR1 is SGHVS and CDR2 is FNYEAQ. DNA of the CDR3: TGTGCCAGCAGCTTAGCCGGGGATCAGCCCCAGAATTTT. Translated: CASSLAGDQPQNF. The full variable domain, rest sourced from reference TRBV7-6 and TRBJ1-5, is GAGVSQSPRYKVTKRGQDVALRCDPISGHVSLYWYRQALGQGPEFLTYFNYEAQQDKSGLPNDRFSAERPEGSISTLTIQRTEQRDSAMYRCASSLAGDQPQNFGDGTRLSIL.